The 7 T cell receptor beta chains given below trace back to one sample, sequenced in a study of T-cell reconstitution after alpha-beta-depleted transplantation in children. A TCRbeta library incorporating unique molecular identifiers was prepared. Using its own MiXCR run on the PCR reads, TCRdb lists one record per CDR3 protein. This repertoire shows 450,000 to 700,000 distinct CDR3 sequences, more than 20% found once; its top ten account for approximately 33%. The sequences come from PBMCs, collected before TCRalphabeta/CD19-depleted stem cell transplant. These receptors all come from a boy under two years old with Wiskott-Aldrich syndrome, due to receive a stem cell transplant.

This clonotype was seen a handful of times. This rearrangement joins TRBV10-3 to TRBJ2-3; 7 bases fit TRBD1. The CDR3 consists of 11 residues. Germline V gene lookup returns CDR1 ENHRY and CDR2 SYGVKD. V lost 10 bases and J lost 6; bases outside the gene matches: 4. The CDR3 loop is CATATGDTQYF. The CDR3 DNA is TGTGCCACCGCGACAGGGGATACGCAGTATTTT.

This rearrangement joins TRBV6-1 to TRBJ2-5, with 7 bases matching TRBD2. V dropped 6 bases and J dropped 5; count of bases not matched to a gene: 12. In germline, CDR1 is MNHNS, CDR2 SASEGT. CDR3 length: 15 residues. In DNA, the CDR3 is TGTGCCAGCAGCGTACTAGCGCGGGCTAGCGAGACCCAGTACTTC. It is translated as CASSVLARASETQYF.

This clonotype showed up just a few times. The chain combines TRBV12-3 or TRBV12-4 with TRBJ1-3; D ambiguous. The CDR3 totals 14 residues. CDR3 region: CAIKTRSSGNTIYF. CDR3 DNA sequence: TGTGCAATCAAGACGAGGAGCTCTGGAAACACCATATATTTT.

This chain uses TRBV19 with TRBJ2-6; the D is unclear. V dropped 5 bases and J dropped 3 bases, with 5 bases sitting between them. Per the germline V gene, CDR1 is LNHDA and CDR2 is SQIVND (reference sequence). The CDR3 contains 13 residues. The CDR3 protein is CASSPGGANVLTF. The CDR3 DNA sequence: TGTGCCAGTAGTCCGGGTGGGGCCAACGTCCTGACTTTC.

This clonotype was seen a few times. CDR3 in DNA: TGTGCCACCAGTGATCCCAGGGTCCCCAATCAGCCCCAGCATTTT. Translated: CATSDPRVPNQPQHF. The chain has TRBV24-1 and TRBJ1-5, with D possibly TRBD1 on 5 matching bases. The CDR3 spans 15 residues. Trimming left V 3 bases short and J 3 bases short, with 11 bases between. The germline gives CDR1 KGHDR, CDR2 SFDVKD.

This chain uses TRBV15 with TRBJ2-1, with D perhaps TRBD2 (7 bases). This CDR3 spans 16 amino acids. Trimming left V 3 bases short and J 2 bases short, with 14 bases between. Germline V lookup: CDR1 LNHNV, CDR2 YYDKDF (reference sequence). The chain's CDR3 is CATSRRGGGAYNEQFF. Written as DNA, the CDR3 is TGTGCCACCAGCAGGAGGGGGGGAGGGGCCTACAATGAGCAGTTCTTC.

In this sample, this clonotype turned up a few times. The genes are TRBV7-2 and TRBJ1-3; D is undetermined. The V gene lost 1 base and the J gene lost 0 bases, with 4 bases spanning the gap. The CDR3 length is 14 residues. Germline assignment: CDR1 SGHTA and CDR2 FQGNSA. CDR3 in DNA: TGTGCCAGCAGCTTAGACTACTCTGGAAACACCATATATTTT. It specifies CASSLDYSGNTIYF.